This is a list of T cell receptor beta chains from one sample in a study of T-cell memory formation after mild COVID-19. TCRdb ran MiXCR on the 5' RACE reads and lists one entry per CDR3 protein. The sample records about 560,000 distinct CDR3 sequences, roughly 21% being singletons. The sample taken for sequencing was PBMCs or a T cell subset sorted from them (not recorded which). Receptor source: an adult woman who had mild COVID-19 (a few samples of this study predate the infection). Cell type and time point are not known. Both conserved end residues are part of each CDR3. D genes are given only for firm matches. Clone size is given for some rows only: seen once, a few or many times, or a class if the clone is expanded.

abundance	len	v_gene	j_gene	d_gene	CDR3nt	CDR3aa
.	16	TRBV5-1	TRBJ1-1	.	TGCGCCAGCAGCTTGGAGGTTTGGACTAGTGGCACTGAAGCTTTCTTT	CASSLEVWTSGTEAFF
.	16	TRBV12-3/TRBV12-4	TRBJ1-6	TRBD1	TGTGCCAGCAGTTCAAGAAAGGGGGCAGGCAGTTCACCCCTCCACTTT	CASSSRKGAGSSPLHF
.	12	TRBV7-9	TRBJ1-2	TRBD1	TGTGCCAGCAGCTCTTCAGGGGGCGGCTACACCTTC	CASSSSGGGYTF
many	17	TRBV21-1	TRBJ2-5	.	TGTGCCAGCAGTATACTGGGAGGGTGGGTCCAACAAGAGACCCAGTACTTC	CASSILGGWVQQETQYF
few	13	TRBV3-1	TRBJ2-7	.	TGTGCCAGCAGCCAAGATTCGGCCTACGAGCAGTACTTC	CASSQDSAYEQYF
.	13	TRBV27	TRBJ2-7	.	TGTGCCAGCAGAGGAGGGGGGCCTTACGAGCAGTACTTC	CASRGGGPYEQYF
many	11	TRBV6-2/TRBV6-3	TRBJ2-1	.	TGTGCCAGCAGTTACTCTGGAGAGCAGTTCTTC	CASSYSGEQFF
many	14	TRBV20-1	TRBJ1-5	.	TGCAGTGCCAGAGACAGAATGGGCAATCAGCCCCAGCATTTT	CSARDRMGNQPQHF
.	17	TRBV24-1	TRBJ1-5	.	TGTGCCACCAGTGATTCCGCGGAAGCCCCGGGGGATCAGCCCCAGCATTTT	CATSDSAEAPGDQPQHF
.	16	TRBV20-1	TRBJ2-7	TRBD1	TGCAGTGCTAGGGGGGCAGGGGGCCCAGCTTCCTACGAGCAGTACTTC	CSARGAGGPASYEQYF
.	17	TRBV18	TRBJ2-7	.	TGTGCCAGCTCAGGAGAGCCAACCCTCCCTTCTAGATACGAGCAGTACTTC	CASSGEPTLPSRYEQYF
few	15	TRBV15	TRBJ2-1	TRBD2	TGTGCCACCAGCCCTCGGACTAGTTTATCAAGTGAGCAGTTCTTC	CATSPRTSLSSEQFF
.	16	TRBV11-2	TRBJ1-6	TRBD1	TGTGCCAGCACCCCGGAAGGACAGGGAGGACTCTCACCCCTCCACTTT	CASTPEGQGGLSPLHF
.	15	TRBV15	TRBJ2-2	.	TGTGCCACCAGCAGAGCGGGAGCGGAGACCGGGGAGCTGTTTTTT	CATSRAGAETGELFF
few	16	TRBV18	TRBJ2-1	TRBD2	TGTGCCAGCTCTCCCGGGACTAGCGGGAGTTTGAATGAGCAGTTCTTC	CASSPGTSGSLNEQFF
.	16	TRBV5-1	TRBJ2-5	.	TGCGCCAGCAGCGCACGCGAGGACAGTTTCCAAGAGACCCAGTACTTC	CASSAREDSFQETQYF
few	14	TRBV5-1	TRBJ2-7	.	TGCGCCAGCAGCTTTGGGGAAGGATCCTACGAGCAGTACTTC	CASSFGEGSYEQYF
few	16	TRBV27	TRBJ2-7	TRBD2	TGTGCCAGCAGTGCTCTAGCGGGAGGGCCGGCCTACGAGCAGTACTTC	CASSALAGGPAYEQYF
.	14	TRBV12-3/TRBV12-4	TRBJ2-7	.	TGTGCCAGCAGTTTATTTCCACAGTTTTCAGAGCAGTACTTC	CASSLFPQFSEQYF
.	13	TRBV6-5	TRBJ2-1	TRBD2	TGTGCCAGCACCCGAAGCCCGGGAGGTGAACAGTTCTTC	CASTRSPGGEQFF
once	16	TRBV4-2	TRBJ1-2	TRBD1	TGTGCCAGCAGCCCTTTAGGTCGACAAAACAGGGGTGGCTACACCTTC	CASSPLGRQNRGGYTF
.	13	TRBV4-1	TRBJ1-2	.	TGCGCCGCGGGGGGGGCCGCTAACTATGGCTACACCTTC	CAAGGAANYGYTF
.	15	TRBV19	TRBJ1-1	TRBD1	TGTGCCAGTAGTATCCCCGCAGGGGGGAGGACTGAAGCTTTCTTT	CASSIPAGGRTEAFF
.	15	TRBV7-8	TRBJ2-1	.	TGTGCCAGCAGCATTGAAAGGAGCTCCTACAATGAGCAGTTCTTC	CASSIERSSYNEQFF
few	15	TRBV7-8	TRBJ2-7	.	TGTGCCAGCAGGCGCAGAAAGACAACCGACTACGAGCAGTACTTC	CASRRRKTTDYEQYF
.	15	TRBV24-1	TRBJ2-1	.	TGTGCCACCAGTGATCTGGGCTCACAGGACAATGAGCAGTTCTTC	CATSDLGSQDNEQFF
.	17	TRBV24-1	TRBJ2-3	TRBD2	TGTGCCACCAGTGAAACCCGTAGCGGGAGTACCGCAGATACGCAGTATTTT	CATSETRSGSTADTQYF
few	12	TRBV7-2	TRBJ2-3	.	TGTGCCAGCGGTCGCGAGGGGGATACGCAGTATTTT	CASGREGDTQYF
.	14	TRBV7-2	TRBJ2-1	TRBD1	TGTGCCAGCAGGAAGGGGGCACCTGTCAATGAGCAGTTCTTC	CASRKGAPVNEQFF
.	13	TRBV4-2	TRBJ2-1	.	TGTGCCAGCAGCCAAGATTCCCCCAACGGGCAGTTCTTC	CASSQDSPNGQFF
.	17	TRBV19	TRBJ2-5	.	TGTGCCAGTAGTATAGGTTACGGCGCGGGCGGCCAAGAGACCCAGTACTTC	CASSIGYGAGGQETQYF
many	14	TRBV7-8	TRBJ2-2	.	TGTGCCAGCAGCCCCAGACCAGGGACCGGGGAGCTTTTTTTT	CASSPRPGTGELFF
.	14	TRBV5-4	TRBJ1-1	TRBD1	TGTGCCAGCAGCCGGGAACAGGGGCGAACTGAAGCTTTCTTT	CASSREQGRTEAFF
.	12	TRBV29-1	TRBJ2-2	TRBD1	TGCAGCGGGGGACAGGGGGCCGGGGAGCTGTTTTTT	CSGGQGAGELFF
few	11	TRBV5-5	TRBJ2-3	.	TGTGCCAGCAGGAGTGCAGATACGCAGTATTTT	CASRSADTQYF
.	18	TRBV2	TRBJ2-7	TRBD2	TGTGCCAGCAGCAGGGGGGGGCTAGCGGGAGGCCGCTCCTACGAGCAGTACTTC	CASSRGGLAGGRSYEQYF
.	15	TRBV27	TRBJ2-1	.	TGTGCCAGCAGCTTAGGGGGGAGCGCCTACAATGAGCAGTTCTTC	CASSLGGSAYNEQFF
few	17	TRBV7-6	TRBJ2-5	.	TGTGCCAGCAGCCCCCAGATAGGACGGGTCGGGCGAGAGACCCAGTACTTC	CASSPQIGRVGRETQYF
few	14	TRBV6-6	TRBJ1-2	.	TGTGCCAGCAGTTACTCGGACAGCACCTATGGCTACACCTTC	CASSYSDSTYGYTF
.	15	TRBV9	TRBJ2-3	TRBD1	TGTGCCAGCAGCGTGGGAGACAGGGTCACAGATACGCAGTATTTT	CASSVGDRVTDTQYF
few	14	TRBV4-1	TRBJ2-7	.	TGCGCCAGCAGCCAAGAGGTTACGGGGCGCGAGCAGTACTTC	CASSQEVTGREQYF
many	14	TRBV5-4	TRBJ1-2	.	TGTGCCAGCAGCGTGACTTCGACGGCCTATGGCTACACCTTC	CASSVTSTAYGYTF
.	12	TRBV12-3/TRBV12-4	TRBJ1-6	.	TGTGCCAGCAGCATACCAAATTCACCCCTCCACTTT	CASSIPNSPLHF
few	13	TRBV5-4	TRBJ2-5	TRBD2	TGTGCCAGCACCGACGGGGGGGGCGAGACCCAGTACTTC	CASTDGGGETQYF
.	16	TRBV9	TRBJ2-3	TRBD2	TGTGCCAGCAGCACCCTAGCGGGGGGGCCGGCAGATACGCAGTATTTT	CASSTLAGGPADTQYF
few	13	TRBV20-1	TRBJ2-5	TRBD1	TGCAGTGCAAAGACAGGGGGCGGGGAGACCCAGTACTTC	CSAKTGGGETQYF
.	15	TRBV12-3/TRBV12-4	TRBJ2-1	TRBD2	TGTGCCAGCAGCCAAGTAGCGGGAGTGTTCAATGAGCAGTTCTTC	CASSQVAGVFNEQFF
.	15	TRBV7-9	TRBJ2-1	TRBD1	TGTGCCAGCAGCTTAGGACAGGGTCGGTTGAATGAGCAGTTCTTC	CASSLGQGRLNEQFF
.	16	TRBV14	TRBJ2-1	.	TGTGCCAGCAGCGCACGGACTATCCCCTCCTGGGATGAGCAGTTCTTC	CASSARTIPSWDEQFF